This T cell receptor beta chain was captured by sequencing in a study of shared clonotypes between healthy human individuals. Splitting of CD4+ cells produced CD45RA+ naive and CD45RA-negative memory subsets. Per sorted-subset replicate PCR, input was 150 to 250 ng DNA, representing 30,000 to 35,000 T cell genomes. The protocol was immunoSEQ multiplex PCR, while the TCRdb copy is restricted to in-frame clones and leaves out a portion. The table records some 2.4 million clones, roughly 93% of them present only once. This CDR3 has 14 amino acids. V was shortened by 5 bases and J by 7 bases, with 18 bases between the two germline ends. The germline CDR1 and CDR2 sequences are PRHDT and FYEKMQ (reference sequence).

Sequenced material: naive CD4+ T cells from PBMCs. Indicated subset: CD45RA+ positively selected. The source of this sequence is a man younger than 35 in good health. Some clones in this sample may be carry-over from other donors' samples. The chain couples TRBV13 to TRBJ2-7; D possibly corresponds to TRBD2 (6 bases). CDR3 residues: CASSRVGGPLEQYF. The DNA of the CDR3 is TGTGCCAGCAGCCGGGTCGGGGGACCCCTAGAGCAGTACTTC. The variable domain in full, with the rest retrieved from reference TRBV13 and TRBJ2-7, is AAGVIQSPRHLIKEKRETATLKCYPIPRHDTVYWYQQGPGQDPQFLISFYEKMQSDKGSIPDRFSAQQFSDYHSELNMSSLELGDSALYFCASSRVGGPLEQYFGPGTRLTVT.